This T cell receptor (beta chain) is drawn from a study of PD-1 blockade in classical Hodgkin lymphoma. Exposure to brentuximab vedotin varied, and each patient had relapsed following autologous stem cell transplantation. The table came from immunoSEQ multiplex PCR; TCRdb's copy has only in-frame clones and leaves some out. The sample has about 13,000 clones; about four fifths are singletons. With respect to this clone: Its cognate antigen is unknown.

CDR3 length: 11 amino acids. V gave up 1 base and J gave up 7 bases, with 4 bases separating them. CDR1 is MGHRA, CDR2 YSYEKL, per germline. The study, taken as a whole, reports: Why the repertoires differ is still unclear, perhaps disease activity or prior therapy. Complete responders showed a baseline diversity that resembled the diversity of newly diagnosed patients.

This chain links TRBV4-1 with TRBJ1-1; no definite D call. This clonotype originated in a human donor with classical Hodgkin lymphoma. Here the sequenced sample was peripheral blood mononuclear cells (PBMCs), taken at baseline. Here the CDR3 DNA reads TGCGCCAGCAGCCAAGGAAGTGAAGCTTTCTTT. Protein: CASSQGSEAFF.